Below, one T cell receptor beta chain is given with its context. TCRdb reprocessed the 5' RACE reads with MiXCR, giving one entry per CDR3 protein. The sample consists of some 730,000 distinct CDR3 sequences, roughly 18% of them appearing once. The sample is drawn from a study of identical twins. Looked up from germline, CDR1 is SGHTA and CDR2 is FQGNSA. The CDR3 is 12 amino acids. V lost 5 bases to trimming and J lost 3 bases, with 8 bases between them. Separately, the same data were catalogued under a study of T cells expressing NK-cell markers. From that report: Within the sequenced cohort of eight donors, seven exhibited HCMV seropositivity and one was seronegative. Top CD8+ clonotypes included the dominant CD3+CD56+NKG2C+ clonotypes in several donors. HCMV specificity was not established for the expanded NKG2C+ T cell clones.

The receptor's source is a woman aged 18-29 years in good health. The sample comprised PBMCs. J is TRBJ2-7 and V is TRBV7-2; a weak D match, TRBD1 (5 bases). The CDR3 coding sequence is TGTGCCAGCAGCCACGACAGCTACGAGCAGTACTTC. The encoded protein is CASSHDSYEQYF.